These T cell receptor beta chains were read from a single sample in a study of T-cell reconstitution after alpha-beta-depleted transplantation in children. TCRdb itself ran the PCR reads through MiXCR, one entry per CDR3 protein. The repertoire consists of 150,000 to 250,000 distinct CDR3 sequences, with 6.3% occurring once and the leading ten covering under 6%. The sample here was PBMCs, taken before TCRalphabeta/CD19-depleted stem cell transplant. The receptors shown here come from a girl under three years old with combined immunodeficiency, due to receive a stem cell transplant. Both conserved end residues are part of each CDR3. Each record gives: CDR3 DNA, CDR3 protein, D gene, V gene, J gene, clone size. D genes are given only for firm matches. Clone size is stated in some rows and not others, as once, few, many or a class when expanded.

cdr3_nt: TGCAGCGTTGAGGTTTCGGGACAGATCCCCTACGAGCAGTACTTC; cdr3_aa: CSVEVSGQIPYEQYF; d_call: TRBD1; v_call: TRBV29-1; j_call: TRBJ2-7; clone_size: few
cdr3_nt: TGTGCCAGCAGCTTAACCGCCGGGGCCCCCCACAATGAGCAGTTCTTC; cdr3_aa: CASSLTAGAPHNEQFF; d_call: NA; v_call: TRBV7-9; j_call: TRBJ2-1; clone_size: many
cdr3_nt: TGTGCCAGCGGCCCGGGACTCGCGGGGGGAGTCGGGGAGCTGTTTTTT; cdr3_aa: CASGPGLAGGVGELFF; d_call: TRBD2; v_call: TRBV4-2; j_call: TRBJ2-2; clone_size: NA
cdr3_nt: TGTGCCAGCAGCCAAGCTACAGGGGGGAACACTGAAGCTTTCTTT; cdr3_aa: CASSQATGGNTEAFF; d_call: TRBD1; v_call: TRBV14; j_call: TRBJ1-1; clone_size: NA
cdr3_nt: TGCGCCAGCAGCTTGTTATCAGAGGGGGACTCCTACGAGCAGTACTTC; cdr3_aa: CASSLLSEGDSYEQYF; d_call: NA; v_call: TRBV5-1; j_call: TRBJ2-7; clone_size: many
cdr3_nt: TGTGCCAGCAGCATCAATGAGATTGAAGAGACCCAGTACTTC; cdr3_aa: CASSINEIEETQYF; d_call: NA; v_call: TRBV7-9; j_call: TRBJ2-5; clone_size: NA
cdr3_nt: TGTGCCAGCAGTTTAGCGGGACTCTCCTACGAGCAGTACTTC; cdr3_aa: CASSLAGLSYEQYF; d_call: NA; v_call: TRBV27; j_call: TRBJ2-7; clone_size: many
cdr3_nt: TGTGCCAGCGCACCGGCGACAGGGGGCTACGAGCAGTACTTC; cdr3_aa: CASAPATGGYEQYF; d_call: NA; v_call: TRBV21-1; j_call: TRBJ2-7; clone_size: many
cdr3_nt: TGTGCCAGCAGTCAATTTGGGGGCGGGAATTCACCCCTCCACTTT; cdr3_aa: CASSQFGGGNSPLHF; d_call: NA; v_call: TRBV6-1; j_call: TRBJ1-6; clone_size: many
cdr3_nt: TGTGCCAGCAGCACCCACACCGGGGAGCTGTTTTTT; cdr3_aa: CASSTHTGELFF; d_call: NA; v_call: TRBV7-9; j_call: TRBJ2-2; clone_size: many
cdr3_nt: TGTGCCAGCAGTTTCGCGTCGAAAGAGACCCAGTACTTC; cdr3_aa: CASSFASKETQYF; d_call: NA; v_call: TRBV12-3/TRBV12-4; j_call: TRBJ2-5; clone_size: NA
cdr3_nt: TGCAGTGCTAGAGAGATTTTAGAGACCCAGTACTTC; cdr3_aa: CSAREILETQYF; d_call: NA; v_call: TRBV20-1; j_call: TRBJ2-5; clone_size: many
cdr3_nt: TGCAGTGCTAGAGATCCACTTCGCGGAAACTACAATGAGCAGTTCTTC; cdr3_aa: CSARDPLRGNYNEQFF; d_call: NA; v_call: TRBV20-1; j_call: TRBJ2-1; clone_size: many
cdr3_nt: TGCGCCAGCAGCTCTCAAGCGGGGACGAGTGAGACCCAGTACTTC; cdr3_aa: CASSSQAGTSETQYF; d_call: TRBD2; v_call: TRBV5-1; j_call: TRBJ2-5; clone_size: many
cdr3_nt: TGCAGTGCTAGAGACCCGACAGGGAAGGGGCTAGCGGGTGGCGGCTACAATGAGCAGTTCTTC; cdr3_aa: CSARDPTGKGLAGGGYNEQFF; d_call: NA; v_call: TRBV20-1; j_call: TRBJ2-1; clone_size: many
cdr3_nt: TGCGCCAGCAGCCAAGATTCCTCGCGATGGGGAGGGGTCACCTACGAGCAGTACTTC; cdr3_aa: CASSQDSSRWGGVTYEQYF; d_call: TRBD2; v_call: TRBV4-3; j_call: TRBJ2-7; clone_size: many
cdr3_nt: TGTGCCAGCAGTTCTAGACTCTACAATGAGCAGTTCTTC; cdr3_aa: CASSSRLYNEQFF; d_call: NA; v_call: TRBV27; j_call: TRBJ2-1; clone_size: many
cdr3_nt: TGTGCCAGCAGCTACCATTCCTCGACTAGCGGGAGGGAAACAGATACGCAGTATTTT; cdr3_aa: CASSYHSSTSGRETDTQYF; d_call: TRBD2; v_call: TRBV5-4; j_call: TRBJ2-3; clone_size: many
cdr3_nt: TGCAGCGTCCTGGGAACTCTCGAGGTTAGGAACACTGAAGCTTTCTTT; cdr3_aa: CSVLGTLEVRNTEAFF; d_call: NA; v_call: TRBV29-1; j_call: TRBJ1-1; clone_size: many